Shown below are 21 T cell receptor beta chains from a single sample sequenced in a study of blood T cell repertoires in COVID-19. Profiling relied on immunoSEQ multiplex PCR, and the TCRdb table lists in-frame clones only, not all of them. The data hold about 170,000 clones, with around 81% observed a single time. Sequenced sample: peripheral blood. These receptor sequences come from a man aged 70 or older with active or convalescent COVID-19.

The genes are TRBV5-5 and TRBJ2-7; D uncertain. The CDR3 spans 16 residues. CDR1 SGHKS and CDR2 YYEKEE come from the germline V gene (reference sequence). The V end was cut by 0 bases, the J end by 0 bases, with 13 bases between. The CDR3: CASSLGRVSSSYEQYF. The CDR3 region has the DNA TGTGCCAGCAGCTTGGGTCGCGTCTCGAGCTCCTACGAGCAGTACTTC.

This clone was found once. The V and J genes are TRBV6-2 or TRBV6-3 and TRBJ1-5; 9 nucleotides agree with TRBD1. Per germline, CDR1 MNHEY and CDR2 SVGEGT. CDR3 length: 14 residues. The V gene end was trimmed by 5 bases and the J gene end by 5 bases; junction bases not matched to a gene: 4. The DNA for the CDR3 is TGTGCCAGCAGTAAACAGGGGGCTTATCAGCCCCAGCATTTT. Residues: CASSKQGAYQPQHF.

The rearrangement uses TRBV19 and TRBJ1-6, with 8 bases matching TRBD1. Germline V CDR1 and CDR2: LNHDA, SQIVND (reference sequence). J lost 1 base, V lost 6 bases, and 8 bases had no gene match. This CDR3 has 17 residues. In nucleotides, the CDR3 is TGTGCCAGTAGCCCCGGACAGGGACAGTCCTATAATTCACCCCTCCACTTT. Amino acid sequence: CASSPGQGQSYNSPLHF.

The V gene is TRBV24-1, the J gene TRBJ2-7; TRBD2 aligns across 10 bases. The V gene's germline CDR1 is KGHDR and CDR2 SFDVKD. The CDR3 is made up of 15 amino acids. V shed 3 bases, J shed 3 bases, and the junction held 4 bases outside the gene matches. The DNA for the CDR3 is TGTGCCACCAGTGATCGGACTAGCGGAGTCTACGAGCAGTACTTC. As protein: CATSDRTSGVYEQYF.

This chain uses TRBV23-1 with TRBJ2-3; no reliable D call. TRBV23-1 is noted as an ORF with a role that remains uncertain. Trimming removed 3 bases from V and 3 bases from J, with 13 bases in between. The CDR3 totals 15 residues. CDR3 in amino acids: CASSHAPLSTDTQYF. DNA for the CDR3: TGCGCCAGCAGTCATGCCCCCCTGAGTACAGATACGCAGTATTTT.

The chain is built from TRBV27 and TRBJ1-1; D perhaps matches TRBD1 (5 bases). The CDR3 extends over 14 amino acids. Germline-derived CDR1 and CDR2 are MNHEY and SMNVEV (reference sequence). The V gene lost 6 bases and the J gene lost 5 bases, with 16 bases spanning the gap. CDR3 loop: CASSLLGGTTEAFF. The CDR3 bases are TGTGCCAGCAGCCTACTGGGGGGTACAACTGAAGCTTTCTTT.

This clone was seen a handful of times. This chain connects TRBV7-6 to TRBJ2-7; a possible D gene is TRBD2 (5 bases). Germline V gives CDR1 SGHVS, CDR2 FNYEAQ. CDR3 length equals 15 residues. V was cut by 1 base and J by 0 bases, with 10 bases left in between. DNA of the CDR3: TGTGCCAGCAGCTTAGAGCCGGGGAGCTCCTACGAGCAGTACTTC. The encoded protein is CASSLEPGSSYEQYF.

This clone has more than one count but fewer than ten. This sequence joins TRBV5-8 and TRBJ1-5; D unresolved. V was pared by 2 bases and J by 9 bases, with 12 bases between. Per the germline V gene, CDR1 is SGHTS and CDR2 is YDEGEE. The CDR3 spans 13 residues. Here the CDR3 reads CASSLKPWAPQHF. The CDR3 DNA follows: TGTGCCAGCAGCTTAAAGCCCTGGGCGCCCCAGCATTTT. The variable domain in full, with the rest retrieved from reference TRBV5-8 and TRBJ1-5, is EAGVTQSPTHLIKTRGQQATLRCSPISGHTSVYWYQQALGLGLQFLLWYDEGEERNRGNFPPRFSGRQFPNYSSELNVNALELEDSALYLCASSLKPWAPQHFGDGTRLSIL.

Only a few counts were recorded for this clone. The CDR3 loop is CASSSQTGGVYYGYTF. CDR3 sequence (DNA): TGCGCCAGCAGCTCGCAGACAGGGGGCGTATACTATGGCTACACCTTC. This chain connects TRBV5-1 to TRBJ1-2; TRBD1 matches at 10 bases. Germline CDR1 is SGHRS and CDR2 is YFSETQ. V lost 3 bases and J lost 3; bases outside the gene matches: 8. This CDR3 spans 16 amino acids.

V usage is TRBV29-1 and J usage is TRBJ2-3; 10 bases map to TRBD1. The CDR3 length is 17 residues. V trimming: 2 bases; J trimming: 0 bases; junction bases outside the gene matches: 8. In germline, CDR1 is SQVTM, CDR2 ANQGSEA. The CDR3 sequence is CSVESRGQGTSTDTQYF. In DNA form, the CDR3 reads TGCAGCGTTGAAAGTCGGGGACAGGGGACTAGCACAGATACGCAGTATTTT.

The chain is built from TRBV7-9 and TRBJ1-2; D is possibly TRBD1 (5 bases). V shed 4 bases and J shed 7 bases, with 10 bases lying between them. Germline values: CDR1 SEHNR, CDR2 FQNEAQ (reference sequence). This CDR3 is 12 amino acids long. CDR3 nucleotides: TGTGCCAGCAGCTCAGACAGACGTGGCTACACCTTC. Translated, it gives CASSSDRRGYTF.

V usage is TRBV28 and J usage is TRBJ1-3; 10 bases are a match to TRBD1. CDR1 is MDHEN, CDR2 SYDVKM, per germline. J lost 1 base, V lost 10 bases, and 10 bases had no gene match. CDR3 length: 16 amino acids. CDR3 sequence reads: CATRDRGRYSGNTIYF. CDR3 sequence (DNA): TGTGCCACCCGGGACAGGGGCCGGTATTCTGGAAACACCATATATTTT.

The chain couples TRBV3-1 (or the pseudogene TRBV3-2) to TRBJ2-5, with TRBD1 identical over 8 bases. The CDR3 covers 15 residues. Unmatched junction bases numbered 8, after V lost 4 bases and J lost 4 bases. Germline lookup yields CDR1 LGHDT and CDR2 YNNKEL (reference sequence). The CDR3 region has the DNA TGTGCCAGCAGCCTACCGGGACAGGTCCGAGAGACCCAGTACTTC. It is translated as CASSLPGQVRETQYF.

The chain combines TRBV18 with TRBJ1-4, with a weak D call TRBD1 (5 bases). This CDR3 is 14 amino acids long. Germline CDR1 reads KGHSH; CDR2 reads LQKENI. V was clipped by 3 bases and J by 8 bases, with 13 bases between them. The CDR3: CASSPDSLKEKLFF. The CDR3 DNA follows: TGTGCCAGCTCACCTGACAGTCTTAAAGAAAAACTGTTTTTT.

The J gene is TRBJ1-4, the V gene TRBV7-2; D may be TRBD1 (5 bases). V was shortened by 1 base and J by 8 bases, with 17 bases between the two germline ends. The CDR3 has 16 amino acids. Germline CDR1 SGHTA, CDR2 FQGNSA. The CDR3 spells CASSLEGAGRREKLFF. CDR3 bases: TGTGCCAGCAGCTTAGAAGGTGCGGGGCGTCGGGAAAAACTGTTTTTT.

This clone was seen a handful of times. The V gene is TRBV2, the J gene TRBJ2-1, with TRBD2 identical over 14 bases. This CDR3 contains 18 residues. From germline, CDR1 is SNHLY and CDR2 FYNNEI. Trimming took 4 bases from V and 2 from J; bases not matched to a gene: 7. CDR3 coding DNA: TGTGCCAGCAGTGGGGGACTAGCGGGAGCGGGCGCCTACAATGAGCAGTTCTTC. Translated: CASSGGLAGAGAYNEQFF. The entire variable domain, with the rest obtained from reference TRBV2 and TRBJ2-1, is as follows: EPEVTQTPSHQVTQMGQEVILRCVPISNHLYFYWYRQILGQKVEFLVSFYNNEISEKSEIFDDQFSVERPDGSNFTLKIRSTKLEDSAMYFCASSGGLAGAGAYNEQFFGPGTRLTVL.

This rearrangement joins TRBV28 to TRBJ1-5, with D possibly being TRBD1 (6 bases). The CDR3 length is 13 residues. Germline V gene lookup returns CDR1 MDHEN and CDR2 SYDVKM. Trimming removed 7 bases at V and 5 bases at J, with 12 bases between. This chain's CDR3 is CASIDRPYQPQHF. For the CDR3, the DNA is TGTGCCAGCATAGACAGGCCGTATCAGCCCCAGCATTTT. Based on the CDR3 plus reference TRBV28 and TRBJ1-5, the full variable domain is DVKVTQSSRYLVKRTGEKVFLECVQDMDHENMFWYRQDPGLGLRLIYFSYDVKMKEKGDIPEGYSVSREKKERFSLILESASTNQTSMYLCASIDRPYQPQHFGDGTRLSIL.

The chain couples TRBV18 to TRBJ1-5; 9 nucleotides line up with TRBD1. V shed 5 bases, J shed 5 bases, and the junction held 7 bases outside the gene matches. The V gene's germline CDR1 is KGHSH and CDR2 LQKENI. CDR3 length: 15 residues. The CDR3 DNA is TGTGCCAGCTCATCGACAGGGGGGGAGGATCAGCCCCAGCATTTT. Translating gives CASSSTGGEDQPQHF.

This clone was seen more than once but under ten times. The chain is built from TRBV3-1 (or the pseudogene TRBV3-2) and TRBJ1-2; 8 nucleotides match TRBD1. Germline V lookup: CDR1 LGHDT, CDR2 YNNKEL (reference sequence). CDR3 size: 15 residues. V was clipped by 5 bases and J by 5 bases; unmatched bases: 10. CDR3 amino acids: CASSATYRGSYGYTF. The CDR3 DNA sequence: TGTGCCAGCAGCGCTACCTACAGGGGGAGTTATGGCTACACCTTC.

The chain combines TRBV19 with TRBJ1-6; tentatively, D is TRBD1 (6 bases). This CDR3 spans 13 amino acids. The germline V gene has CDR1 LNHDA and CDR2 SQIVND (reference sequence). The V gene lost 9 bases and the J gene lost 10 bases, with 16 bases spanning the gap. The CDR3 region is CASAQGGGSPLHF. In DNA, the CDR3 is TGTGCCAGCGCTCAAGGGGGGGGATCACCCCTCCACTTT.

This clone has just one count. V gene TRBV27 combines with J gene TRBJ2-7; 7 nucleotides line up with TRBD1. Trimming took 4 bases from V and 7 from J; bases not matched to a gene: 7. Germline loops: CDR1 MNHEY, CDR2 SMNVEV (reference sequence). The CDR3 totals 13 residues. Here the CDR3 DNA reads TGTGCCAGCAGTTCGCAGGGGGTCTGGGAGCAGTACTTC. This gives the protein CASSSQGVWEQYF.